Shown below are 5 T cell receptor beta chains from a single sample sequenced in a study of regulatory T cells in long-lasting Graves disease. Noted time point: persistent/refractory GD, antithyroid drugs over 5 years with positive TRAb. PBMC-extracted RNA yielded the TCR library. TCR beta libraries were built with iRepertoire HTBI primers and Arm-PCR of CDR3 regions. TCRdb independently ran MiXCR on the multiplex PCR reads; one entry per CDR3 protein. This sample has under 500,000 distinct CDR3 sequences, with roughly 20% found just once. The sample was peripheral blood mononuclear cells (PBMCs), taken when the disease was refractory, from a patient treated with antithyroid drugs. Receptor source: a female donor with Graves disease.

V is TRBV6-2 or TRBV6-3 and J is TRBJ1-5; D might be TRBD1 (6 bases). V was pared by 5 bases and J by 4 bases, with 18 bases between. The V gene's germline CDR1 is MNHEY and CDR2 SVGEGT. This CDR3 spans 16 amino acids. CDR3 in DNA: TGTGCCAGCAGTCAACAGGGTATGTCCTCGAATCAGCCCCAGCATTTT. It translates to CASSQQGMSSNQPQHF.

Many counts were recorded for this clonotype. The missing conserved phenylalanine or tryptophan at the end of this CDR3 makes a read error likely. The DNA is omitted, as the CDR3 cannot be located on it reliably, and the CDR3 follows TCRdb's listing. This chain uses TRBV11-2 with TRBJ1-5. Germline loops: CDR1 SGHAT, CDR2 FQNNGV. The CDR3 region is 8 residues in length, termini included. CDR3 loop: CASSSAIV.

This clonotype appeared many times. The chain carries TRBV12-3 or TRBV12-4 and TRBJ1-5; no definite D call. Deletions cut 2 bases from V and 3 bases from J, with 8 bases between. The CDR3 has 14 amino acids. The CDR3, as DNA: TGTGCCAGCAGTTTAAACGGATACAATCAGCCCCAGCATTTT. This encodes CASSLNGYNQPQHF.

This clonotype has only a few counts. Germline is not matched at one junction end, which may reflect a read error. CDR3 nucleotides: TGTGCCAGCCGACCACCTAATTCACCCCCCCACTTT. This encodes CASRPPNSPPHF. The chain combines TRBV27 with TRBJ1-6; D is unresolved. The CDR3 consists of 12 residues. CDR1 MNHEY and CDR2 SMNVEV come from the germline V gene (reference sequence).

Ten or more counts support this clonotype. The chain couples TRBV28 to TRBJ2-7; D unclear. Germline-derived CDR1 and CDR2 are MDHEN and SYDVKM. V dropped 4 bases and J dropped 6 bases, with 13 bases sitting between them. The CDR3 sequence is 13 residues long. DNA of the CDR3: TGTGCCAGCAGTTCACAACCGGGCGCCGAGCAGTACTTC. Residues: CASSSQPGAEQYF.